Given below is one TCR beta chain in context. Assay used: immunoSEQ multiplex PCR; TCRdb lists only in-frame clones, some missing. The data hold about 93,000 clones, with approximately 95% observed a single time. This specimen belongs to a study of technical replicates of blood from several donors. This CDR3 region has 14 residues. The V gene lost 2 bases and the J gene lost 1 base, with 8 bases spanning the gap. The germline CDR1 and CDR2 sequences are MNHNS and SASEGT. This receptor was identified in a human donor in good health. Sample: T cells isolated from PBMCs. The rearrangement links TRBV6-1 to TRBJ1-1; D possibly corresponds to TRBD1 (5 bases). The CDR3 spells CASSELGQNTEAFF. The CDR3 nucleotides read TGTGCCAGCAGTGAACTGGGGCAGAACACTGAAGCTTTCTTT.